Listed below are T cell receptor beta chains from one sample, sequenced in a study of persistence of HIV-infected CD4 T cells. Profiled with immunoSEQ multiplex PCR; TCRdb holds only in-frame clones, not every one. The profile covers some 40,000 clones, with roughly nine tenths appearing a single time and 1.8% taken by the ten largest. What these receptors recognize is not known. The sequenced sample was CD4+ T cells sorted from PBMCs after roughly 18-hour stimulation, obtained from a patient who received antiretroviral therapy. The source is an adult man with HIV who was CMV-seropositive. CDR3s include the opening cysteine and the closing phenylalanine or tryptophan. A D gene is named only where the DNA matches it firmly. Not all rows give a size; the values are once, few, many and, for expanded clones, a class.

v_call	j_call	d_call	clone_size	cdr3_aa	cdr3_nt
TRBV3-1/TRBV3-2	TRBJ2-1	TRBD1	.	CASSQVRTGWNEQFF	TGTGCCAGCAGCCAAGTAAGGACAGGGTGGAATGAGCAGTTCTTC
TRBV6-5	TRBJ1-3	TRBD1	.	CASSYGDRLSGNTIYF	TGTGCCAGCAGTTACGGGGACAGACTCTCTGGAAACACCATATATTTT
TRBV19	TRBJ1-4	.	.	CASKQRGANEKLFF	TGTGCCAGTAAGCAGCGCGGGGCGAATGAAAAACTGTTTTTT
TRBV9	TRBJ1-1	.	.	CASSVGNRVITEAFF	TGTGCCAGCAGCGTAGGGAACAGGGTTATTACTGAAGCTTTCTTT
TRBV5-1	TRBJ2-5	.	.	CASNWASQETQYF	TGCGCCAGCAACTGGGCTAGTCAAGAGACCCAGTACTTC
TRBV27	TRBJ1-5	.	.	CASSVGWDSNQPQHF	TGTGCCAGCAGTGTGGGTTGGGATAGCAATCAGCCCCAGCATTTT
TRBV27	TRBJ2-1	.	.	CASTLLAGSSYNEQFF	TGTGCCAGCACCCTCCTCGCGGGGAGCTCCTACAATGAGCAGTTCTTC
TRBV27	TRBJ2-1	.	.	CASKPGTYYNEQFF	TGTGCCAGTAAACCCGGGACTTACTACAATGAGCAGTTCTTC
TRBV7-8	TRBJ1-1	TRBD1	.	CASSLKSRTGGEAFF	TGTGCCAGCAGCTTAAAGTCAAGGACAGGGGGCGAGGCTTTCTTT
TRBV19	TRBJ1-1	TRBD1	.	CASSRTGGEGTEAFF	TGTGCCAGTAGTAGGACAGGGGGCGAAGGGACTGAAGCTTTCTTT
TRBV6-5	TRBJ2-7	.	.	CASRRDRPSYEQYF	TGTGCCAGCAGACGCGACAGGCCGTCCTACGAGCAGTACTTC
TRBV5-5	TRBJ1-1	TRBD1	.	CASSLMGDRSRTEAFF	TGTGCCAGCAGCCTTATGGGGGACAGGTCGCGCACTGAAGCTTTCTTT
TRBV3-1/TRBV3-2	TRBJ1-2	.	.	CASSQGPIDGYGYTF	TGTGCCAGCAGCCAAGGACCTATTGATGGATATGGCTACACCTTC
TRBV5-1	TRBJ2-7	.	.	CASSLVVENYEQYF	TGCGCCAGCAGCTTGGTGGTGGAAAACTACGAGCAGTACTTC
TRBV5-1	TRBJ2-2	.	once	CASSSGQGSFLNTGELFF	TGCGCCAGCAGCAGCGGCCAGGGGTCTTTTTTGAACACCGGGGAGCTGTTTTTT
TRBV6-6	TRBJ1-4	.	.	CASNGGPNEKLFF	TGTGCCAGTAACGGGGGACCTAATGAAAAACTGTTTTTT
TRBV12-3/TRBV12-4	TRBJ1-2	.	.	CASSLVGDGYTF	TGTGCCAGCAGCCTTGTAGGGGACGGCTACACCTTC
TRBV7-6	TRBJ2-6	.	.	CASSSRGHTGANVLTF	TGTGCCAGCAGCTCCCGGGGACATACTGGGGCCAACGTCCTGACTTTC
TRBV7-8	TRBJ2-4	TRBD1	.	CASSRTGAAKNIQYF	TGTGCCAGCAGCCGAACAGGGGCAGCCAAAAACATTCAGTACTTC
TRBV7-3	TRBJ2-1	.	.	CASSFNEQFF	TGTGCCAGCAGCTTCAATGAGCAGTTCTTC
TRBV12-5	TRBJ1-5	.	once	CASGLGLNQPQHF	TGTGCTAGTGGTTTGGGACTGAATCAGCCCCAGCATTTT
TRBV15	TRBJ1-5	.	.	CATSREGPQHF	TGTGCCACCAGCAGAGAGGGGCCCCAGCATTTT
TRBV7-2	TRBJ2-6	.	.	CASSPGRPGANVLTF	TGTGCCAGCAGCCCCGGGCGTCCTGGGGCCAACGTCCTGACTTTC
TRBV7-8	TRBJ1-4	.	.	CASSLVPETTNEKLFF	TGTGCCAGCAGCTTAGTTCCGGAAACAACTAATGAAAAACTGTTTTTT
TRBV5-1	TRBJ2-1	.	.	CASSLGFRSPVEQFF	TGCGCCAGCAGCTTGGGGTTCCGGTCCCCGGTAGAGCAGTTCTTC
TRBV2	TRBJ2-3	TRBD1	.	CASSGDRGADTQYF	TGTGCCAGCAGTGGGGACAGGGGTGCAGATACGCAGTATTTT
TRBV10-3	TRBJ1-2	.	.	CAIGGSGYGYTF	TGTGCCATCGGGGGTAGTGGGTATGGCTACACCTTC
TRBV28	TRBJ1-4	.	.	CASSSSPRNEKLFF	TGTGCCAGCAGTTCATCCCCCAGAAATGAAAAACTGTTTTTT
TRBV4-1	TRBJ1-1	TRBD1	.	CASSRLPGQPTEAFF	TGCGCCAGCAGCCGACTGCCGGGACAGCCCACTGAAGCTTTCTTT
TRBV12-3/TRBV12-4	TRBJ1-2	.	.	CASRGTGLYGYTF	TGTGCCAGCAGGGGTACGGGTCTCTATGGCTACACCTTC
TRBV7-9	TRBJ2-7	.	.	CASSLPGTYYEQYF	TGTGCCAGCAGCTTACCGGGGACGTACTACGAGCAGTACTTC
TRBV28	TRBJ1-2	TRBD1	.	CAIRGQGTYGYTF	TGTGCCATCAGGGGGCAGGGGACCTACGGCTACACCTTC
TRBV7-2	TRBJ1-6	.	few	CASSRPGTLNSPLHF	TGTGCCAGCAGCCGCCCAGGCACCCTAAATTCACCCCTCCACTTT
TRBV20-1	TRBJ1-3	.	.	CSASDDRSSGNTIYF	TGCAGTGCGAGTGACGACAGGAGCTCTGGAAACACCATATATTTT